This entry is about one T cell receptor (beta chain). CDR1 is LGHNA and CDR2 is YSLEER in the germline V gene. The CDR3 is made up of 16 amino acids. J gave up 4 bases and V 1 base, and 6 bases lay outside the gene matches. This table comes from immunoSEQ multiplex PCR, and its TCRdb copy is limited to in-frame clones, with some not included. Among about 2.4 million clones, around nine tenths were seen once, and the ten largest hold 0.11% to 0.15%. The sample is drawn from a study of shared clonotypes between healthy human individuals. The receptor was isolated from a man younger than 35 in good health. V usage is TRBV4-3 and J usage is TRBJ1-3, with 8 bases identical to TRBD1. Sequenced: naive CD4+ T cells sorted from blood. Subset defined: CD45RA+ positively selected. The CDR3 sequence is CASSQGTGLYGNTIYF. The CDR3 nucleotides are TGCGCCAGCAGCCAAGGGACAGGGCTTTACGGAAACACCATATATTTT.